This T cell receptor (beta chain) was sequenced for a study of cytomegalovirus exposure and HLA in healthy donors. Study-wide results and caveats: Presence/absence comparisons presumed near-even sequencing depth among donors. In an earlier analysis, most TCR beta V segments were productive about 90% or about 30% of the time.

The CDR3 is made up of 13 amino acids. With 3 bases removed from V and 1 base from J, the gap between germline ends came to 7 bases. The germline V gene has CDR1 SGHDN and CDR2 FVKESK. PCR was performed using 60 Vbeta and 13 Jbeta primers. Original processing notes: In a later analysis, some 10 million of around 75 million unique beta chains occurred in at least two donors. Clones were read by immunoSEQ multiplex PCR, and TCRdb kept only the in-frame ones, dropping some. The V and J calls and the clone size are those of that table, but D and trimming were determined from the DNA. The table shows 99,000 or so clones, with roughly 85% occurring only once. On this clone: Its antigen remains unidentified.

The genes are TRBV14 and TRBJ2-7; D not certain. The sequence derives from a man aged 55 to 70 in good health and CMV-seropositive. Sequenced sample: PBMCs. CDR3 residues: CASSQARSYEQYF. In DNA, the CDR3 is TGTGCCAGCAGCCAGGCCCGTTCCTACGAGCAGTACTTC.